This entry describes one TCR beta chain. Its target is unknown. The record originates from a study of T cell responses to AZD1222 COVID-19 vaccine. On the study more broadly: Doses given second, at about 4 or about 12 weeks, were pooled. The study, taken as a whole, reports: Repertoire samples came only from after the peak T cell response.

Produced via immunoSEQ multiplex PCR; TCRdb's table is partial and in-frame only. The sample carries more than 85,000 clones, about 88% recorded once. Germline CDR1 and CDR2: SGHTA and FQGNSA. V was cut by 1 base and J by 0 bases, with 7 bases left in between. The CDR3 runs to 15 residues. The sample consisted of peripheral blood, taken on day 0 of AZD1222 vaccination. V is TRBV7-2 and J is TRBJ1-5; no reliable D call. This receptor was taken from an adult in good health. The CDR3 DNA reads TGTGCCAGCAGCTTAGTGGGGATTAGCAATCAGCCCCAGCATTTT. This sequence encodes CASSLVGISNQPQHF.